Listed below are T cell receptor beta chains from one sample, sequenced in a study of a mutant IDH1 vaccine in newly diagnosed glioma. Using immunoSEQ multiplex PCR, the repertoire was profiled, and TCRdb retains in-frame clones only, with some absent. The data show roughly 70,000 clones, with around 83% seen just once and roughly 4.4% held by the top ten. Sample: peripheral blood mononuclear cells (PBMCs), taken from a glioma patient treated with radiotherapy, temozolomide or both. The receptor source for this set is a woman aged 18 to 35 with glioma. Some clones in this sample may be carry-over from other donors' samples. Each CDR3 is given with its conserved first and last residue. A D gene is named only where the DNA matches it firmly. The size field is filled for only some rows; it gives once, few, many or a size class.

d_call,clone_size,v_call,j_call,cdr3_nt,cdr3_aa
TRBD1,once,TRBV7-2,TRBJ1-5,TGTGCCAGCAGCTTAACGGGACAGGGATGGGATCAGCCCCAGCATTTT,CASSLTGQGWDQPQHF
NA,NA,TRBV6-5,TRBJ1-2,TGTGCCAGCAGTTACGGGTATGGCTACACCTTC,CASSYGYGYTF
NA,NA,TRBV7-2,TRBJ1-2,TGTGCCAGCAGCCCCCTCGTGATGAGGGGCTACACCTTC,CASSPLVMRGYTF
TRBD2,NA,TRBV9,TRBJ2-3,TGTGCCAGCAGCCCCAGCCCCAGCGGGGGTCGTACAGATACGCAGTATTTT,CASSPSPSGGRTDTQYF
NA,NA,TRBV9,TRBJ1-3,TGTGCCAGCAGCGTAGGGGGCGTCGGGAGTGGAAACACCATATATTTT,CASSVGGVGSGNTIYF
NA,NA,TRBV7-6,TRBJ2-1,TGTGCCAGCAGCCCTACGGCCCCCTCCTATGAGCAGTTCTTC,CASSPTAPSYEQFF
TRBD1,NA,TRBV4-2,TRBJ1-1,TGTGCCAGCCGGACAGGGATGAACACTGAAGCTTTCTTT,CASRTGMNTEAFF
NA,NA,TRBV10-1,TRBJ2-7,TGCGCCAGCGGCGCAGACTCCTACGAGCAGTACTTC,CASGADSYEQYF
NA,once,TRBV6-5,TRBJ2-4,TGTGCCAGCAGCCCGAGTAGCGTAGCCAAAAACATTCAGTACTTC,CASSPSSVAKNIQYF
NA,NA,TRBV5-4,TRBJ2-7,TGTGCCAGCAGCTTGGAAGCGGAAATCTACGAGCAGTACTTC,CASSLEAEIYEQYF
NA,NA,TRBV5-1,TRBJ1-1,TGCGCCAGCAGCTTGGAAGGGACGGCCACTGAAGCTTTCTTT,CASSLEGTATEAFF
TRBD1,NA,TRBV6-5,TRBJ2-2,TGTGCCAGCAGCCTTGACAGGGGGCGAGACGGGGAGCTGTTTTTT,CASSLDRGRDGELFF
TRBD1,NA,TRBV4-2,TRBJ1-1,TGTGCCAGCAGCCAAGATGGACAGGGGGTGACTGAAGCTTTCTTT,CASSQDGQGVTEAFF
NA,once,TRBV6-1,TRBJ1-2,TGTGCCAGCAGTAGTGTGAAAAGGGACTATGGCTACACCTTC,CASSSVKRDYGYTF
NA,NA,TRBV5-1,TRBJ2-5,TGCGCCAGCAAAAGACAGCTAGGGGGGGAAGAGACCCAGTACTTC,CASKRQLGGEETQYF
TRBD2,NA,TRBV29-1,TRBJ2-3,TGCAGCGGGATAGGGGGGACTAGCTTCCTCTCCCTCACAGATACGCAGTATTTT,CSGIGGTSFLSLTDTQYF
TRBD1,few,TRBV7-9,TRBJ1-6,TGTGCCAGCAGCTCGGGACAGGGCATTTCACCCCTCCACTTT,CASSSGQGISPLHF
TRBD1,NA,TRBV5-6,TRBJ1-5,TGTGCCAGCAGCGCCCGGACAGGGAGGGATCAGCCCCAGCATTTT,CASSARTGRDQPQHF
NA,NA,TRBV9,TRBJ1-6,TGTGCCAGCAGCGTCGAGGCCAGGGTAGGATCACCCCTCCACTTT,CASSVEARVGSPLHF
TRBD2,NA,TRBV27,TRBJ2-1,TGTGCCAGCAGGGATAGCGGGAGGGCTTACAATGAGCAGTTCTTC,CASRDSGRAYNEQFF
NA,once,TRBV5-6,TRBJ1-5,TGTGCCAGCAGCTTTTCGGGTCAGCCCCAGCATTTT,CASSFSGQPQHF
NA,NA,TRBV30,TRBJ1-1,TGTGCCTGGAGTGCTATAGGCACTGAAGCTTTCTTT,CAWSAIGTEAFF
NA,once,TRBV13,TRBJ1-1,TGTGCCAGCAGCTTAATATTCTGGGAGAACACTGAAGCTTTCTTT,CASSLIFWENTEAFF
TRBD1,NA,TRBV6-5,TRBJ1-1,TGTGCCAGCAGGACAGGGTGGAACACTGAAGCTTTCTTT,CASRTGWNTEAFF
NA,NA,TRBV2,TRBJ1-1,TGTGCCAGCAGTGAAGCGTCAGTGAGCACTGAAGCTTTCTTT,CASSEASVSTEAFF
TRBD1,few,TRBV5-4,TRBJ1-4,TGTGCCAGCAGCGCCGGGACAGGGATAGAAAAACTGTTTTTT,CASSAGTGIEKLFF
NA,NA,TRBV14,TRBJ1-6,TGTGCCAGCAGCCAAGAAGACAGCGGCGCCCTCCTAAATTCACCCCTCCACTTT,CASSQEDSGALLNSPLHF
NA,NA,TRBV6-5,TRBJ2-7,TGTGCCAGCAGCCAAGACAGCTACGAGCAGTACTTC,CASSQDSYEQYF
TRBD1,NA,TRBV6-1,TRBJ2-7,TGTGCCAGCAGGCGACAGGGGGCCAAATACGAGCAGTACTTC,CASRRQGAKYEQYF
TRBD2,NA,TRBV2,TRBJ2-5,TGTGCCAGCAGGGTAGCGGGGGGCTGGGAGACCCAGTACTTC,CASRVAGGWETQYF
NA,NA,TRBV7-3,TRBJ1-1,TGTGCCAGCAGCTTACTGGGTGCGGGCACTGAAGCTTTCTTT,CASSLLGAGTEAFF
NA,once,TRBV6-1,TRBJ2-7,TGTGCCAGCAGAGATCCCTACGAGCAGTACTTC,CASRDPYEQYF
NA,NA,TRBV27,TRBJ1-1,TGTGCCAGCAGAGGTACAGGGATCACTGAAGCTTTCTTT,CASRGTGITEAFF
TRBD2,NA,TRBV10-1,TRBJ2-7,TGCGCCAGCAGAGAATTGACTAGCGGGGGGATCCACGAGCAGTACTTC,CASRELTSGGIHEQYF
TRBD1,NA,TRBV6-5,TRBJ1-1,TGTGCCAGCATCCAGCTAAGAGAGGGGGCTGCAGCTTTCTTT,CASIQLREGAAAFF
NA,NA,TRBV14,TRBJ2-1,TGTGCCAGCAGCCCGGCGGCAGGTGAGCAGTTCTTC,CASSPAAGEQFF
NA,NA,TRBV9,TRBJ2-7,TGTGCCAGCAGCAATTTAAAGGGGGGGGACAGGTCGGCCTACGAGCAGTACTTC,CASSNLKGGDRSAYEQYF
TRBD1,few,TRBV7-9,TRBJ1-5,TGTGCCAGCAGCTTAGCTGGGACAGGGGATCAGCCCCAGCATTTT,CASSLAGTGDQPQHF
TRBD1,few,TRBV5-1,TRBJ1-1,TGCGCCAGCAGCTTGGACAGGGGAGGGTACACTGAAGCTTTCTTT,CASSLDRGGYTEAFF
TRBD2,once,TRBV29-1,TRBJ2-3,TGCAGCGAGCGGGAGGGCCCAGATACGCAGTATTTT,CSEREGPDTQYF
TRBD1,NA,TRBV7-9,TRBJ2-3,TGTGCCAGCAGCTTAGCGGACAGGTACACAGATACGCAGTATTTT,CASSLADRYTDTQYF
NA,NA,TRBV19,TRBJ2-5,TGTGCCAGTAGTATTCGCGAGCAGCAACAAGAGACCCAGTACTTC,CASSIREQQQETQYF
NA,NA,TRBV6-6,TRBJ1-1,TGTGCCAGCACAGCGGCGGGGGGGATGAACACTGAAGCTTTCTTT,CASTAAGGMNTEAFF
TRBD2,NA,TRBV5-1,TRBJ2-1,TGCGCCAGCAGCTTTACTAGCGGGAGCTCCTACAATGAGCAGTTCTTC,CASSFTSGSSYNEQFF
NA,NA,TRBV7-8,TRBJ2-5,TGTGCCTTCGGAGGGGGGAGGGAGACCCAGTACTTC,CAFGGGRETQYF
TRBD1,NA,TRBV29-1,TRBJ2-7,TGCAGCGCCACGGGACAGGGCTACGAGCAGTACTTC,CSATGQGYEQYF